This TCR beta chain came from a study of T cells in women clearing cervical HPV infection. Study information: Controls gave blood once infection was undetectable; cases at lesion identification. For cases, blood was sampled a median about 140 days after lesion detection, interquartile range roughly 80 to 200 days.

Germline CDR1 is SEHNR and CDR2 is FQNEAQ (reference sequence). This CDR3 comprises 15 residues. The junction had 5 bases not matched to a gene; V was cut back by 4 bases and J by 0 bases. The table came from immunoSEQ multiplex PCR; TCRdb's copy has only in-frame clones and leaves some out. There are roughly 25,000 clones in the sample, with 6.6% held by the top ten. On this clone: As yet, its antigen is unknown. The read is 3 residues too short to cover the CDR3 end, so that end is filled in from the germline J gene.

Study-wide results and limits: CIN3+ cases had significantly higher TCR richness than controls; evenness did not differ. TRBV6-7 abundance was lower in cases than controls (around 0.11% versus 0.16%).

The source material was blood buffy coat. The chain recombines TRBV7-9 with TRBJ1-2; 7 nucleotides agree with TRBD1. The receptor was isolated from a woman aged 18 to 75 with a cervical HPV16 infection that either progressed to CIN3+ or cleared (not recorded which). CDR3 DNA (partial): TGTGCCAGCAGCTCCTACCAGGGGGCTAACTATGGC. Amino acid sequence: CASSSYQGANYG. The complete CDR3 sequence is CASSSYQGANYGYTF. Full variable domain (missing parts from reference TRBV7-9 and TRBJ1-2): DTGVSQNPRHKITKRGQNVTFRCDPISEHNRLYWYRQTLGQGPEFLTYFQNEAQLEKSRLLSDRFSAERPKGSFSTLEIQRTEQGDSAMYLCASSSYQGANYGYTFGSGTRLTVV.